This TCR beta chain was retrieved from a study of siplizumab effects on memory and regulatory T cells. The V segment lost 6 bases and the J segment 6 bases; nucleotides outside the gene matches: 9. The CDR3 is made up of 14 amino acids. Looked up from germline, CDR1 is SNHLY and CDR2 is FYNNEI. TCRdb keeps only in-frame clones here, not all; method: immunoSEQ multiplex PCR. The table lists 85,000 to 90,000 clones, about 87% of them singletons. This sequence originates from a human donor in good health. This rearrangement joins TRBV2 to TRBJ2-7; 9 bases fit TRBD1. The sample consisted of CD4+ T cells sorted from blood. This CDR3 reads CASRLTGGGGEQYF. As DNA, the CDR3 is TGTGCCAGCAGGTTGACAGGGGGTGGGGGCGAGCAGTACTTC.